In this sample, the clone carrying this T cell receptor beta chain turned up a few times. Its antigen is not identified. Described treatment: about 20 received Ad26.COV2.S at low or high dose, single or two shots; a few received placebo; per-sample allocation not given. Material that was analyzed had been drawn on day 63 after the first vaccine or placebo injection. Repertoires were generated with immunoSEQ multiplex PCR, while TCRdb's copy carries only in-frame clones and drops some. The table records about 440,000 clones, approximately 90% of them present only once. This entry belongs to a study of Ad26.COV2.S vaccination and SARS-CoV-2 variants. Study at large: The COV1001 Ad26.COV2.S trial arm included the donor. Ad26.COV2.S was injected intramuscularly once or twice, 56 days apart. General study results and limits: Estimates derived from TCR breadth and depth analyses may have underestimated total T cell responses. Vaccinees displayed broader spike-specific TCR repertoires than placebo recipients.

This CDR3 contains 16 residues. Germline V gives CDR1 MDHEN, CDR2 SYDVKM. Losses at the gene ends were 6 bases for V and 2 bases for J; bases not matched to a gene: 10. The chain uses TRBV28 and TRBJ2-1; 7 nucleotides agree with TRBD2. The sample was peripheral blood, taken in a trial of Ad26.COV2.S vaccine versus placebo. This TCR was sampled from a person between 18 and 65 years old who received the Ad26.COV2.S COVID-19 vaccine or a placebo. CDR3 loop: CASSPGMAGAYNEQFF. For the CDR3, the DNA is TGTGCCAGCAGCCCTGGCATGGCGGGGGCCTACAATGAGCAGTTCTTC. The variable domain in full, with the rest retrieved from reference TRBV28 and TRBJ2-1, is DVKVTQSSRYLVKRTGEKVFLECVQDMDHENMFWYRQDPGLGLRLIYFSYDVKMKEKGDIPEGYSVSREKKERFSLILESASTNQTSMYLCASSPGMAGAYNEQFFGPGTRLTVL.